The sequence of this TCR beta chain was determined in a study of cytomegalovirus exposure and HLA in healthy donors. Findings and caveats of the study: Near-uniform donor sequencing depth was presumed by presence/absence analyses. The authors confirmed in vitro that a few CMV-associated chains were specific for CMV antigens.

With regard to this clone: The target antigen is unknown.

Whereas donors were nominally healthy upon sampling, unrecorded immune exposures were probable. PCR primers comprised 60 Vbeta and 13 Jbeta primers. Measured with immunoSEQ multiplex PCR; TCRdb has only the in-frame clones, and not every one. The table shows hundreds of thousands of clones, with approximately 70% occurring only once. Sequencing used PBMCs. The receptor's source is a woman between 25 and 40 years old in good health and CMV-seronegative.

The CDR3 coding sequence is TGTGCCAGCAGTTACTCTGACAGTTTGAAAGAGACCCAGTACTTC. This sequence encodes CASSYSDSLKETQYF. This sequence joins TRBV6-5 and TRBJ2-5, with D possibly being TRBD1 (5 bases). Germline assignment: CDR1 MNHEY and CDR2 SVGAGI. The ends were cut back, 0 bases at V and 3 bases at J, with 11 bases in the middle. The CDR3 contains 15 residues.